This TCR beta chain was sequenced for a study of T cell repertoires in cytomegalovirus infection. On the study more broadly: Both recently identified HLA-C-restricted and well-studied HLA-B-restricted CMV epitopes were used in the study.

This clonotype ranks as medium-sized (0.01 to 0.1%). Its target is unknown. Germline lookup yields CDR1 MDHEN and CDR2 SYDVKM. V trimming: 4 bases; J trimming: 1 base; junction bases outside the gene matches: 6. The CDR3 length is 16 residues. TCRdb re-called the reads through MiXCR, storing one row per CDR3 protein. The sample contains 200,000 to 250,000 distinct CDR3 sequences, 38% of which appear only once. The V call is TRBV28, the J call TRBJ2-3; the match to TRBD2 covers 9 bases. Material: CD8+ T cells from cultured PBMCs, obtained from culture after CMV antigen stimulation. The receptor was isolated from a human donor in good health (CMV status not recorded). Some clones in this sample may be carry-over from other donors' samples. CDR3 sequence (DNA): TGTGCCAGCAGTTCAGTAGCGGGAGTCGGCACAGATACGCAGTATTTT. This translates into CASSSVAGVGTDTQYF.